This entry concerns a single T cell receptor (beta chain). Germline V gene data show CDR1 as SGHAT and CDR2 as FQNNGV. V dropped 3 bases and J dropped 4; count of bases not matched to a gene: 8. The CDR3 has 17 amino acids. This entry is derived from a study of blood T cell repertoires in COVID-19. Across the whole study: The origin of the acute and convalescent COVID-19 samples was the United States, Italy and Spain.

TCRdb's table, derived via immunoSEQ multiplex PCR, lists solely in-frame clones and lacks some. The data contain tens of thousands of clones, 65% to 80% of them singletons. The TCR sequence derives from a human donor in a cohort sampled during active COVID-19. Sequencing was performed on peripheral blood. This chain links TRBV11-2 with TRBJ2-3; 12 nucleotides line up with TRBD2. The CDR3 nucleotides read TGTGCCAGCAGCTTTCGGACTAGCGGGGTTGCGGCAGATACGCAGTATTTT. Its translation is CASSFRTSGVAADTQYF. Variable domain in full (rest from reference TRBV11-2 and TRBJ2-3): EAGVAQSPRYKIIEKRQSVAFWCNPISGHATLYWYQQILGQGPKLLIQFQNNGVVDDSQLPKDRFSAERLKGVDSTLKIQPAKLEDSAVYLCASSFRTSGVAADTQYFGPGTRLTVL.